Below are 10 T cell receptor beta chains sequenced from a single sample in a study of blood T cell repertoires in COVID-19 (TCRdb year 2020). The library came from the immunoSEQ multiplex PCR assay. TCRdb carries this immuneACCESS record with in-frame sequences only. Its versions omit some clonotypes, under half of them owing to an unresolved V gene in the studies checked, with the rest unexplained. Across this sample there are roughly 150,000 clones, with 70% to 90% seen only once. Just under 3% of the sample belongs to the ten largest clones. The sequenced material came from peripheral blood. These receptors were obtained from a man aged 45-65 years with acute or convalescent COVID-19.

The rearrangement joins TRBV19 to TRBJ2-1; 8 positions match TRBD2. The CDR3 is 16 residues long. V lost 1 base and J lost 6; bases outside the gene matches: 8. Per the germline V gene, CDR1 is LNHDA and CDR2 is SQIVND (reference sequence). CDR3 sequence (DNA): TGTGCCAGTAGTATAGCTAGCGGGCTTCTGAGCAATGAGCAGTTCTTC. This sequence encodes CASSIASGLLSNEQFF.

The V gene is TRBV5-1, the J gene TRBJ1-3; 8 positions agree with TRBD1. With V trimmed by 0 bases and J by 3 bases, 5 bases remained unmatched. Germline CDR1 is SGHRS and CDR2 is YFSETQ. The CDR3 extends over 16 amino acids. The CDR3 here is CASSLGSGGNGNTIYF. The DNA of the CDR3 is TGCGCCAGCAGCTTGGGGTCAGGGGGCAATGGAAACACCATATATTTT.

The chain recombines TRBV11-2 with TRBJ2-3; unclear D gene. The V end was cut by 3 bases, the J end by 4 bases, with 20 bases between. Germline CDR1 and CDR2: SGHAT and FQNNGV. CDR3 length equals 17 residues. The CDR3 DNA reads as TGTGCCAGCAGCTTCCTCGCGTCCGCTTGGGCGCCAGATACGCAGTATTTT. It yields the protein CASSFLASAWAPDTQYF. Supplemented by reference TRBV11-2 and TRBJ2-3, the full variable domain reads EAGVAQSPRYKIIEKRQSVAFWCNPISGHATLYWYQQILGQGPKLLIQFQNNGVVDDSQLPKDRFSAERLKGVDSTLKIQPAKLEDSAVYLCASSFLASAWAPDTQYFGPGTRLTVL.

V gene TRBV18 combines with J gene TRBJ2-6, with D maybe TRBD2 (6 bases). The CDR3 covers 17 residues. Trimming removed 6 bases from V and 4 bases from J, with 19 bases in between. Germline V gene lookup returns CDR1 KGHSH and CDR2 LQKENI. The CDR3 spells CASSSMAGSTGANVLTF. The CDR3 bases are TGTGCCAGCTCCTCGATGGCGGGGTCGACGGGGGCCAACGTCCTGACTTTC.

CDR3 sequence reads: CASSPGGPEAFF. The CDR3 nucleotides read TGTGCCAGCAGCCCCGGCGGTCCTGAAGCTTTCTTT. This rearrangement joins TRBV2 to TRBJ1-1; D remains ambiguous. With 6 bases removed from V and 6 bases from J, the gap between germline ends came to 11 bases. The CDR3 is made up of 12 amino acids. CDR1 and CDR2 (germline): SNHLY, FYNNEI.

The chain is built from TRBV6-5 and TRBJ2-7; D call uncertain. CDR1 is MNHEY and CDR2 is SVGAGI in the germline V gene. The V and J ends lost 2 bases and 5 bases respectively, with 16 bases between them. The length of the CDR3 is 15 residues. Written as DNA, the CDR3 is TGTGCCAGCAGTTACAACGGTGAGGTGGTTCACGAGCAGTACTTC. Encoded protein: CASSYNGEVVHEQYF.

The chain couples TRBV24-1 to TRBJ1-5; D call uncertain. The CDR3 has 13 amino acids. Per the germline V gene, CDR1 is KGHDR and CDR2 is SFDVKD. V was cut by 3 bases and J by 6 bases, with 8 bases left in between. CDR3 in DNA: TGTGCCACCAGTGATAATTACGGTCAGCCCCAGCATTTT. It codes for CATSDNYGQPQHF.

The V gene is TRBV9, the J gene TRBJ2-5, with unresolved D. The CDR3 consists of 13 residues. V was cut by 6 bases and J by 2 bases, with 11 bases left in between. Germline values: CDR1 SGDLS, CDR2 YYNGEE. The CDR3 here is CASNKKEQETQYF. The DNA for the CDR3 is TGTGCCAGCAACAAGAAGGAGCAAGAGACCCAGTACTTC.

By frequency in the sample, this clone is medium-sized. The chain couples TRBV6-1 to TRBJ2-7; possibly TRBD2 for D (5 bases). With 1 base removed from V and 2 bases from J, the gap between germline ends came to 9 bases. The CDR3 has 14 residues. Germline CDR1 MNHNS, CDR2 SASEGT. The CDR3 sequence is CASSEVGVTYEQYF. In DNA form, the CDR3 reads TGTGCCAGCAGTGAAGTCGGGGTCACCTACGAGCAGTACTTC.

This chain uses TRBV6-5 with TRBJ2-4, with D possibly being TRBD2 (5 bases). Germline loops: CDR1 MNHEY, CDR2 SVGAGI. The CDR3 totals 15 residues. Deletions cut 5 bases from V and 1 base from J, with 12 bases between. CDR3 bases: TGTGCCAGCAGTCCCAACAGCGGCGCCAAAAACATTCAGTACTTC. Translating it yields CASSPNSGAKNIQYF.